These 19 T cell receptor beta chains were all obtained from the same sample, sequenced in a study of beta chain features in type 1 diabetes. Every bit of the isolated RNA underwent reverse transcription, so sequencing read expressed TCRB transcripts. The data were produced by immunoSEQ multiplex PCR, yet TCRdb's version contains in-frame clones alone and is incomplete. The sample consists of fewer than 250,000 clones, less than 15% of them appearing once. Sequences were obtained from naive CD4+ T cells from blood. Receptor source: a woman in her thirties or forties in good health.

The chain combines TRBV7-6 with TRBJ2-7; the match to TRBD2 covers 13 bases. The CDR3 covers 15 residues. V shed 5 bases, J shed 3 bases, and the junction held 4 bases outside the gene matches. Per the germline V gene, CDR1 is SGHVS and CDR2 is FNYEAQ. The CDR3 reads CASSTTSGGIYEQYF. CDR3 DNA sequence: TGTGCCAGCAGCACGACTAGCGGGGGGATCTACGAGCAGTACTTC.

The chain has TRBV27 and TRBJ1-4; TRBD1 agrees at 7 bases. After removal of 5 bases from V and 8 bases from J, the junction contained 5 bases not matched to a gene. The germline V gene has CDR1 MNHEY and CDR2 SMNVEV (reference sequence). CDR3 length: 13 amino acids. The CDR3 sequence: CASSATGREKLFF. For the CDR3, the DNA is TGTGCCAGCAGTGCGACAGGGCGGGAAAAACTGTTTTTT.

The chain is built from TRBV7-2 and TRBJ1-6, with 8 bases identical to TRBD1. This CDR3 has 15 residues. From germline, CDR1 is SGHTA and CDR2 FQGNSA. Trimming removed 5 bases from V and 7 bases from J; junction bases left unmatched: 7. As DNA, the CDR3 is TGTGCCAGCAGCACTCGGACAGGGAACAATTCACCCCTCCACTTT. Translation gives CASSTRTGNNSPLHF.

The table lists this clone with a few counts. The chain carries TRBV7-9 and TRBJ1-1, with no clear D. CDR3 length: 13 amino acids. The germline gives CDR1 SEHNR, CDR2 FQNEAQ (reference sequence). Trimming took off 2 bases at V and 4 bases at J, with 8 bases between the two ends. The CDR3 sequence is CASSLTTSTEAFF. The CDR3 DNA sequence: TGTGCCAGCAGCTTAACCACTAGCACTGAAGCTTTCTTT.

This clone was counted only a few times. The chain links TRBV6-5 to TRBJ2-6, with 7 bases identical to TRBD1. CDR1 MNHEY and CDR2 SVGAGI come from the germline V gene. With V trimmed by 6 bases and J by 3 bases, 5 bases remained unmatched. The CDR3 extends over 15 amino acids. CDR3 in DNA: TGTGCCAGCAGCCCTAGGGGGCTTGGGGCCAACGTCCTGACTTTC. This encodes CASSPRGLGANVLTF.

The V call is TRBV11-2, the J call TRBJ2-6; a possible D gene is TRBD1 (5 bases). The CDR3 runs to 13 residues. V was shortened by 2 bases and J by 9 bases, with 8 bases between the two germline ends. In germline, CDR1 is SGHAT, CDR2 FQNNGV. The CDR3 loop is CASSLTGLNVLTF. DNA of the CDR3: TGTGCCAGCAGCTTAACAGGCCTCAACGTCCTGACTTTC.

This clone has more than one count but fewer than ten. This chain connects TRBV5-1 to TRBJ2-3, with 8 positions matching TRBD2. J was trimmed by 4 bases and V by 4 bases; bases with no gene match: 5. The germline V gene has CDR1 SGHRS and CDR2 YFSETQ. CDR3 length: 14 residues. This chain's CDR3 is CASSTGAGADTQYF. The CDR3, as DNA: TGCGCCAGCAGCACAGGAGCGGGGGCAGATACGCAGTATTTT.

The table lists this clone with a count of one. This chain links TRBV5-6 with TRBJ2-3; 14 bases map to TRBD2. CDR3 size: 15 residues. V was pared by 3 bases and J by 6 bases, with 3 bases of the junction left unmatched. Germline loops: CDR1 SGHDT, CDR2 YYEEEE. The CDR3 loop reads CASSSTSGGADTQYF. CDR3 sequence (DNA): TGTGCCAGCAGCTCGACTAGCGGGGGGGCGGATACGCAGTATTTT. Variable domain in full (rest from reference TRBV5-6 and TRBJ2-3): DAGVTQSPTHLIKTRGQQVTLRCSPKSGHDTVSWYQQALGQGPQFIFQYYEEEERQRGNFPDRFSGHQFPNYSSELNVNALLLGDSALYLCASSSTSGGADTQYFGPGTRLTVL.

This clone was observed a handful of times. The rearrangement uses TRBV4-3 and TRBJ2-3, with TRBD2 as a possible D gene (5 bases). This CDR3 has 19 residues. V lost 1 base and J 3 bases, leaving 23 bases between the germline ends. Germline loops: CDR1 LGHNA, CDR2 YSLEER. CDR3 loop: CASSQGPVGSVIKTDTQYF. DNA for the CDR3: TGCGCCAGCAGCCAAGGGCCTGTGGGTAGCGTCATCAAGACAGATACGCAGTATTTT.

This clone has more than one count but fewer than ten. J is TRBJ1-6 and V is TRBV5-5; 9 bases match TRBD1. This CDR3 contains 14 residues. Trimming took 4 bases from V and 8 from J; bases not matched to a gene: 4. Germline V lookup: CDR1 SGHKS, CDR2 YYEKEE (reference sequence). As DNA, the CDR3 is TGTGCCAGCAGCCAGGGACAGGGAGATTCACCCCTCCACTTT. It is translated as CASSQGQGDSPLHF.

This chain joins TRBV29-1 and TRBJ2-2; 7 nucleotides align to TRBD2. This CDR3 region has 15 residues. Germline loops: CDR1 SQVTM, CDR2 ANQGSEA. V lost 2 bases and J lost 7; bases outside the gene matches: 10. The chain's CDR3 is CSVENGAGRDGELFF. The CDR3, as DNA: TGCAGCGTTGAAAACGGAGCGGGGAGGGACGGGGAGCTGTTTTTT.

This sequence joins TRBV6-5 and TRBJ1-5, with TRBD1 as a possible D gene (6 bases). Germline lookup yields CDR1 MNHEY and CDR2 SVGAGI. The CDR3 has 12 residues. With 6 bases removed from V and 11 bases from J, the gap between germline ends came to 14 bases. CDR3 sequence: CASSLPGGSQHF. For the CDR3, the DNA is TGTGCCAGCAGCCTACCGGGGGGCTCCCAGCATTTT.

This clone was counted a few times. The J gene is TRBJ2-7, the V gene TRBV2; 12 nucleotides align to TRBD2. Germline trimming cut 3 bases from V and 5 bases from J; bases unmatched to any gene: 11. Germline V gives CDR1 SNHLY, CDR2 FYNNEI. The CDR3 length is 17 residues. In DNA form, the CDR3 reads TGTGCCAGCAGTGACCCCCTTTGGACTAGCGGGGTCCACGAGCAGTACTTC. Translation gives CASSDPLWTSGVHEQYF.

The chain joins TRBV4-3 to TRBJ1-2; D may be TRBD1 (5 bases). With 1 base removed from V and 8 bases from J, the gap between germline ends came to 14 bases. The CDR3 covers 14 residues. The germline gives CDR1 LGHNA, CDR2 YSLEER. The CDR3 loop is CASSQVPGDGGYTF. Written as DNA, the CDR3 is TGCGCCAGCAGCCAAGTTCCGGGGGATGGGGGCTACACCTTC.

The J gene is TRBJ2-5, the V gene TRBV27; 9 nucleotides align to TRBD1. CDR1 and CDR2 from the germline V gene are MNHEY and SMNVEV (reference sequence). The CDR3 is 16 residues long. Unmatched junction bases numbered 12, after V lost 5 bases and J lost 5 bases. CDR3 sequence: CASSRRRDRALETQYF. The CDR3 coding sequence is TGTGCCAGCAGTAGACGTCGGGACAGGGCCCTGGAGACCCAGTACTTC.

J is TRBJ1-1 and V is TRBV19; tentative D call: TRBD1 (6 bases). Germline V gene lookup returns CDR1 LNHDA and CDR2 SQIVND (reference sequence). V dropped 6 bases and J dropped 1 base, with 6 bases sitting between them. This CDR3 comprises 12 residues. The CDR3 here is CASRGQNTEAFF. DNA for the CDR3: TGTGCCAGTAGGGGACAGAACACTGAAGCTTTCTTT. The whole variable domain, remainder taken from reference TRBV19 and TRBJ1-1, is DGGITQSPKYLFRKEGQNVTLSCEQNLNHDAMYWYRQDPGQGLRLIYYSQIVNDFQKGDIAEGYSVSREKKESFPLTVTSAQKNPTAFYLCASRGQNTEAFFGQGTRLTVV.

This clone showed up just a few times. The chain links TRBV10-3 to TRBJ1-1; D call uncertain. Trimming left V 8 bases short and J 10 bases short, with 20 bases between. Germline loops: CDR1 ENHRY, CDR2 SYGVKD. The CDR3 has 13 amino acids. CDR3 DNA sequence: TGTGCCATCGCGGGGAAGGCCGAACTGGGAGCTTTCTTT. It codes for CAIAGKAELGAFF.

CDR3 sequence reads: CASSSPPGHPVVPAEAFF. CDR3 DNA sequence: TGTGCCAGCAGCTCGCCACCGGGACACCCCGTCGTGCCAGCTGAAGCTTTCTTT. This rearrangement joins TRBV7-9 to TRBJ1-1; possibly TRBD1 for D (6 bases). V lost 4 bases and J 6 bases, leaving 27 bases between the germline ends. This CDR3 region has 18 residues. Germline V CDR1 and CDR2: SEHNR, FQNEAQ (reference sequence).

This clone was detected a few times. The rearrangement uses TRBV14 and TRBJ1-1, with TRBD1 matching 7 bases. Germline trimming cut 1 base from V and 6 bases from J; bases unmatched to any gene: 8. CDR1 is SGHDN, CDR2 FVKESK, per germline. CDR3 length: 15 residues. As DNA, the CDR3 is TGTGCCAGCAGCCAAGTGGCAGGGGGAGCCCCTGAAGCTTTCTTT. Amino acid sequence: CASSQVAGGAPEAFF.